These 20 T cell receptor beta chains were all obtained from the same sample, sequenced in a study of cytomegalovirus exposure and HLA in healthy donors. PCR primers comprised 60 Vbeta and 13 Jbeta primers. Profiling relied on immunoSEQ multiplex PCR, and the TCRdb table lists in-frame clones only, not all of them. The sample lists around 94,000 clones, roughly 78% occurring once. The sequenced sample consisted of PBMCs. The receptors were sampled from a woman between 40 and 55 years old in good health and CMV-seropositive.

V usage is TRBV27 and J usage is TRBJ1-1; D is undetermined. CDR1 MNHEY and CDR2 SMNVEV come from the germline V gene (reference sequence). The CDR3 consists of 14 residues. Trimming pared 2 bases from V and 1 base from J, leaving 8 bases between. The CDR3 sequence: CASSLVMSNTEAFF. As DNA, the CDR3 is TGTGCCAGCAGTTTAGTAATGTCGAACACTGAAGCTTTCTTT.

This sequence joins TRBV7-3 and TRBJ2-3; 9 bases match TRBD1. V lost 5 bases to trimming and J lost 1 base; unmatched junction nucleotides: 1. The germline CDR1 and CDR2 sequences are SGHTA and FQGTGA. CDR3 length equals 14 residues. CDR3 residues: CASSRTGGTDTQYF. CDR3 DNA sequence: TGTGCCAGCAGCCGGACAGGGGGCACAGATACGCAGTATTTT.

The DNA for the CDR3 is TGTGCCAGCAGCCAAGATCATGCGACAGTGACTTATGGCTACACCTTC. Its protein is CASSQDHATVTYGYTF. The chain is built from TRBV4-2 and TRBJ1-2; maybe TRBD1 (5 bases). The V gene lost 0 bases and the J gene lost 5 bases, with 16 bases spanning the gap. The CDR3 has 16 amino acids. Germline CDR1 and CDR2: LGHNA and YNFKEQ.

The V call is TRBV11-3, the J call TRBJ1-2; D uncertain. CDR3 size: 16 residues. Germline V gene lookup returns CDR1 SGHNT and CDR2 YENEEA. Trimming cost V 0 bases and J 0 bases, with 11 bases left between them. The CDR3 region is CASSLEGRDANYGYTF. DNA of the CDR3: TGTGCCAGCAGCTTAGAGGGCCGGGATGCTAACTATGGCTACACCTTC.

This chain connects TRBV5-1 to TRBJ1-5, with a weak D call TRBD1 (6 bases). CDR3 length: 15 amino acids. V was trimmed by 4 bases and J by 0 bases, leaving 11 bases between them. Germline loops: CDR1 SGHRS, CDR2 YFSETQ. CDR3 in amino acids: CASSRTESSNQPQHF. The CDR3, as DNA: TGCGCCAGCAGCAGGACAGAAAGTAGCAATCAGCCCCAGCATTTT.

This clone was seen only a few times. The rearrangement joins TRBV25-1 to TRBJ1-2; 10 bases fit TRBD1. Germline CDR1 is MGHDK and CDR2 is SYGVNS. V lost 4 bases, J lost 6 bases, and 11 bases stayed unmatched. This CDR3 region has 16 residues. The CDR3 region has the DNA TGTGCCAGCAGTGGCAATAGACAGGGGGCCTTCGATGGCTACACCTTC. Amino acids: CASSGNRQGAFDGYTF.

The rearrangement joins TRBV7-3 to TRBJ2-1, with D perhaps matching TRBD2 (5 bases). The V gene's germline CDR1 is SGHTA and CDR2 FQGTGA. The CDR3 sequence is 16 residues long. V was trimmed by 4 bases and J by 2 bases, leaving 15 bases between them. The CDR3 bases are TGTGCCAGCAGCTCCTTGGGGAGTAAGCCCTACAATGAGCAGTTCTTC. Translated, it gives CASSSLGSKPYNEQFF.

This sequence joins TRBV9 and TRBJ2-3; weak D call: TRBD2 (6 bases). CDR3 length equals 15 residues. V was trimmed by 0 bases and J by 1 base, leaving 9 bases between them. The V gene's germline CDR1 is SGDLS and CDR2 YYNGEE. For the CDR3, the DNA is TGTGCCAGCAGCGTAGTGGGAGGTCGCACAGATACGCAGTATTTT. Translated, it gives CASSVVGGRTDTQYF.

The chain employs TRBV25-1 and TRBJ2-1; TRBD2 matches at 8 bases. In germline, CDR1 is MGHDK, CDR2 SYGVNS. Unmatched junction bases numbered 10, after V lost 1 base and J lost 5 bases. This CDR3 has 17 residues. The CDR3, as DNA: TGTGCCAGCAGTGAATCCCGGTCACTAGCGGAAAACAATGAGCAGTTCTTC. Protein: CASSESRSLAENNEQFF.

V usage is TRBV5-4 and J usage is TRBJ2-7, with 7 positions matching TRBD1. The V and J ends lost 0 bases and 7 bases, in that order; junction bases with no gene match: 7. In germline, CDR1 is SGHNT, CDR2 YYREEE (reference sequence). This CDR3 has 14 residues. DNA of the CDR3: TGTGCCAGCAGCTTGGGACAGGGCAGGAGGGAGCAGTACTTC. This sequence encodes CASSLGQGRREQYF. The full variable domain, with the rest looked up from reference TRBV5-4 and TRBJ2-7, is ETGVTQSPTHLIKTRGQQVTLRCSSQSGHNTVSWYQQALGQGPQFIFQYYREEENGRGNFPPRFSGLQFPNYSSELNVNALELDDSALYLCASSLGQGRREQYFGPGTRLTVT.

This sequence joins TRBV5-4 and TRBJ2-1; 15 bases map to TRBD2. Unmatched junction bases numbered 8, after V lost 4 bases and J lost 15 bases. Looked up from germline, CDR1 is SGHNT and CDR2 is YYREEE (reference sequence). The CDR3 consists of 14 residues. Here the CDR3 reads CASSPGTSGRSRFF. The CDR3 DNA sequence: TGTGCCAGCAGCCCGGGGACTAGCGGGAGGTCTCGGTTCTTC.

V and J are TRBV28 and TRBJ2-7, with D hard to call. Germline lookup yields CDR1 MDHEN and CDR2 SYDVKM. The CDR3 is 13 amino acids. With 4 bases removed from V and 5 bases from J, the gap between germline ends came to 12 bases. The chain's CDR3 is CASSYGSFDEQYF. CDR3 coding DNA: TGTGCCAGCAGTTATGGCAGTTTCGACGAGCAGTACTTC.

The chain joins TRBV19 to TRBJ2-7, with 8 positions matching TRBD2. This CDR3 comprises 14 residues. Germline CDR1 and CDR2: LNHDA and SQIVND (reference sequence). The ends lost 8 bases at V and 4 bases at J; junction bases unmatched: 10. The CDR3 nucleotides are TGTGCCAGTTCCCGAGCGGGAGCGCAGTACGAGCAGTACTTC. Translation: CASSRAGAQYEQYF.

This chain uses TRBV5-1 with TRBJ1-4; 7 bases match TRBD1. V gave up 0 bases and J gave up 3 bases; unmatched junction bases: 2. Germline-derived CDR1 and CDR2 are SGHRS and YFSETQ. The CDR3 runs 15 residues. CDR3 DNA sequence: TGCGCCAGCAGCTTGGTGGGACAGTCTAATGAAAAACTGTTTTTT. Translation gives CASSLVGQSNEKLFF.

This sequence joins TRBV6-1 and TRBJ2-7, with 7 bases matching TRBD1. With 3 bases clipped from V and 2 bases from J, the junction kept 7 bases outside the gene matches. This CDR3 has 15 residues. The germline gives CDR1 MNHNS, CDR2 SASEGT. CDR3 sequence reads: CASSELRGPAYEQYF. The CDR3 DNA sequence: TGTGCCAGCAGTGAGCTGAGGGGGCCTGCCTACGAGCAGTACTTC.

This clone has a single count. The chain combines TRBV28 with TRBJ1-2; 7 nucleotides align to TRBD1. Looked up from germline, CDR1 is MDHEN and CDR2 is SYDVKM. J lost 7 bases, V lost 4 bases, and 3 bases had no gene match. The CDR3 contains 12 residues. CDR3 coding DNA: TGTGCCAGCAGTTCGGGACAGAGTGGCTACACCTTC. It codes for CASSSGQSGYTF.

The J gene is TRBJ2-1, the V gene TRBV7-3; 10 bases are shared with TRBD2. The CDR3 totals 18 residues. The V segment lost 8 bases and the J segment 4 bases; nucleotides outside the gene matches: 17. The V gene's germline CDR1 is SGHTA and CDR2 FQGTGA. This CDR3 is CASPNEDSGRRNYNEQFF. DNA for the CDR3: TGTGCCAGCCCGAACGAGGATAGCGGGAGGCGAAATTACAATGAGCAGTTCTTC. The full variable domain, in which reference TRBV7-3 and TRBJ2-1 provide the parts outside the CDR3, is GAGVSQTPSNKVTEKGKYVELRCDPISGHTALYWYRQSLGQGPEFLIYFQGTGAADDSGLPNDRFFAVRPEGSVSTLKIQRTERGDSAVYLCASPNEDSGRRNYNEQFFGPGTRLTVL.

The chain links TRBV7-9 to TRBJ2-7; possible D gene TRBD1, 6 bases. The germline V gene has CDR1 SEHNR and CDR2 FQNEAQ (reference sequence). This CDR3 comprises 14 residues. Trimming shortened V by 4 bases and J by 2 bases, and 12 bases separated the two germline ends. This CDR3 is CASSSGHRTYEQYF. The CDR3 DNA follows: TGTGCCAGCAGCTCGGGACACCGGACCTACGAGCAGTACTTC. Full variable domain (remainder filled in from reference TRBV7-9 and TRBJ2-7): DTGVSQNPRHKITKRGQNVTFRCDPISEHNRLYWYRQTLGQGPEFLTYFQNEAQLEKSRLLSDRFSAERPKGSFSTLEIQRTEQGDSAMYLCASSSGHRTYEQYFGPGTRLTVT.

This clone appeared many times. V usage is TRBV10-3 and J usage is TRBJ2-7; D is possibly TRBD1 (6 bases). Trimming shortened V by 6 bases and J by 9 bases, and 15 bases separated the two germline ends. Looked up from germline, CDR1 is ENHRY and CDR2 is SYGVKD. The length of the CDR3 is 12 residues. CDR3 sequence: CAIRGAFRAQYF. Here the CDR3 DNA reads TGTGCCATCAGGGGGGCGTTCCGCGCGCAGTACTTC.

The CDR3 spells CASSPAVELFF. In DNA, the CDR3 is TGTGCCAGCAGCCCCGCAGTTGAGCTGTTTTTT. This chain uses TRBV7-2 with TRBJ2-2; D uncertain. This CDR3 has 11 residues. Trimming cost V 5 bases and J 11 bases, with 9 bases left between them. The germline CDR1 and CDR2 sequences are SGHTA and FQGNSA.